This is a list of T cell receptor beta chains from one sample in a study of blood T cell repertoires in COVID-19. Clones were sequenced by immunoSEQ multiplex PCR, and TCRdb holds only the in-frame ones, with some missing. The sample contains roughly 240,000 clones, 70% to 90% of which appear only once. Source material: PBMCs or T cells enriched from blood (not recorded which). The receptor source for this set is a woman aged 40-49 years with acute COVID-19. CDR3s leave out the opening cysteine and the closing phenylalanine or tryptophan. A D gene is named only where the DNA matches it firmly. Clone sizes are given selectively: once, few, many, or a class where the clone is expanded.

V	size	D	J	CDR3
TRBV30	-	TRBD2	TRBJ2-2	AWSPPGLAGNGELF
TRBV4-2	-	TRBD2	TRBJ2-3	ASSQGGGATDTQY
TRBV27	-	-	TRBJ1-2	ASSLYRGDGYT
TRBV4-3	-	TRBD2	TRBJ2-7	ASAPGGGPNYEQY
TRBV18	-	TRBD1	TRBJ2-4	ASSPNTGGYIQY
TRBV7-2	many	-	TRBJ2-2	ASSLASRNTGELF
TRBV14	once	-	TRBJ2-1	ASSQAGVYNEQF
TRBV19	-	TRBD1	TRBJ2-5	ASSTLLGQGASSETQY
TRBV7-2	-	TRBD1	TRBJ1-2	ASSDRVFGYGYT
TRBV5-6	-	TRBD2	TRBJ2-3	ASGRVAGLPDTQY
TRBV16	-	-	TRBJ1-3	ASSQTSGEGTIY
TRBV19	-	-	TRBJ2-1	ASNDGVIYNEQF
TRBV7-2	few	TRBD1	TRBJ1-2	ASSLHGTGGGYT
TRBV9	-	TRBD2	TRBJ2-2	ASSVLAGVPGELF
TRBV18	-	-	TRBJ1-2	ASSPPGHFGYT
TRBV9	-	-	TRBJ2-2	ASSVGFLGELF
TRBV5-1	-	-	TRBJ2-3	ASSLFSDTQY
TRBV3-1/TRBV3-2	once	TRBD1	TRBJ2-5	ASSLLTGTGDLQETQY
TRBV30	once	-	TRBJ1-3	AWSDTGIGTIY
TRBV5-8	-	-	TRBJ1-1	ASTLSLSMNTEAF
TRBV29-1	once	-	TRBJ1-5	RANWSNQPQH
TRBV19	once	TRBD1	TRBJ1-2	ASSRGTAWGYT
TRBV28	once	-	TRBJ1-1	ASHLPGTLYTEAF
TRBV24-1	once	TRBD1	TRBJ2-5	ATSDVKWGQGARGETQY
TRBV29-1	-	TRBD1	TRBJ2-5	SVAGGQETQY
TRBV6-5	once	-	TRBJ2-5	ASSYTSGLGGETQY
TRBV6-2/TRBV6-3	-	-	TRBJ1-1	ASSYLDRPNTEAF
TRBV5-5	-	TRBD2	TRBJ2-2	ASSLVVSGVGELF
TRBV11-2	-	TRBD1	TRBJ1-5	ASSIGTGIGQPQH
TRBV6-5	-	-	TRBJ2-1	ASRGTALGNEQF
TRBV28	-	-	TRBJ2-1	ASSFRTGQGQF
TRBV11-2	-	TRBD2	TRBJ2-5	ASSLLAGGETQY
TRBV6-5	-	-	TRBJ2-5	ASSYGLGGPQETQY
TRBV24-1	-	TRBD2	TRBJ2-5	ATSDLSGDQETQY
TRBV25-1	-	TRBD1	TRBJ1-1	ASRPLGGMNTEAF
TRBV7-2	-	TRBD1	TRBJ2-7	ASSLLPGQGSYYEQY
TRBV7-2	-	TRBD1	TRBJ2-7	ASSFDGTGVTYEQY
TRBV6-5	-	TRBD2	TRBJ2-7	ASSSEGTRGREQY
TRBV5-1	-	-	TRBJ2-1	ASSLDPLFNNEQF
TRBV6-5	once	-	TRBJ1-2	ASSQRQNYGYT
TRBV30	once	-	TRBJ2-5	AWSVLETQY
TRBV19	-	TRBD1	TRBJ1-4	ATNRGNFEKLF
TRBV19	-	TRBD1	TRBJ1-1	ASSSPTGVGIAEAF
TRBV5-4	-	-	TRBJ1-6	ASSLGTGNSPLH
TRBV18	once	-	TRBJ1-2	ASSLSDSPNYGYT
TRBV5-1	-	TRBD1	TRBJ2-3	ASSLGTGGDTQY
TRBV18	-	-	TRBJ1-1	ASSPRPENTEAF
TRBV6-5	-	TRBD2	TRBJ2-1	ASRRLAGADEQF
TRBV4-3	-	-	TRBJ1-1	ASSPHGIRDTEAF
TRBV27	-	-	TRBJ1-2	ASRTGSHGYT
TRBV2	-	-	TRBJ2-1	ASSDVGYNEQF
TRBV3-1/TRBV3-2	-	-	TRBJ1-4	ASSPGQTEKLF
TRBV19	-	TRBD1	TRBJ2-7	ASSNPGQGYEQY
TRBV4-1	once	TRBD2	TRBJ2-5	ASSQEYKPGLAGANQETQY
TRBV27	-	-	TRBJ2-5	ASSFLNTGETQY